This TCR beta chain was observed in a study of T cell responses to AZD1222 COVID-19 vaccine. The germline CDR1 and CDR2 sequences are SQVTM and ANQGSEA. V was pared by 7 bases and J by 2 bases, with 1 base of the junction left unmatched. This CDR3 region has 11 residues. Data came from immunoSEQ multiplex PCR; TCRdb stores just in-frame clones and leaves some out. The table includes roughly 130,000 clones, over 90% detected once. Sample: peripheral blood, taken on day 0 of AZD1222 vaccination. J is TRBJ1-2 and V is TRBV29-1; 7 bases are shared with TRBD1. The TCR sequence derives from an adult in good health. The CDR3 sequence is CSGDSNYGYTF. The CDR3 nucleotides are TGCAGCGGGGACAGCAACTATGGCTACACCTTC.